This T cell receptor (beta chain) was recorded in a study of blood T cell repertoires in COVID-19. Sequenced by immunoSEQ multiplex PCR; TCRdb stores in-frame clones only, minus some. The sample carries about 380,000 clones, 80% to 90% recorded once. This clone occurred a few times. Germline V gene lookup returns CDR1 SGHRS and CDR2 YFSETQ. CDR3 length equals 15 residues. V was clipped by 0 bases and J by 9 bases, with 18 bases between them. This clonotype originated in a man in his thirties or forties who had recovered from COVID-19. The gene calls are TRBV5-1 and TRBJ1-1; possibly TRBD1 for D (5 bases). The sequenced material came from PBMCs or T cells enriched from blood (not recorded which). CDR3 protein: CASSLGSDSFSKAFF. DNA for the CDR3: TGCGCCAGCAGCTTGGGATCCGACAGTTTCTCTAAAGCTTTCTTT.